Listed below are T cell receptor beta chains from one sample, sequenced in a study of cytomegalovirus exposure and HLA in healthy donors. Libraries were prepared by immunoSEQ multiplex PCR; TCRdb keeps only in-frame clonotypes and omits some of them. The table includes roughly 120,000 clones, 65% to 85% detected once. Sequenced sample: PBMCs. These receptors were collected from a man in his fifties in good health and CMV-seronegative. Both conserved end residues are part of each CDR3. D genes are given only for firm matches. Rows give clone size only sometimes, using once, few, many, or a class for an expanded clone.

size | D | J | V | CDR3 | DNA
. | TRBD2 | TRBJ2-5 | TRBV6-6 | CASIRAGGPLETQYF | TGTGCCAGCATTAGAGCGGGAGGGCCTCTGGAGACCCAGTACTTC
once | TRBD2 | TRBJ2-5 | TRBV28 | CASSLLGLALRETQYF | TGTGCCAGCAGCCTATTAGGACTAGCTTTGAGGGAGACCCAGTACTTC
. | . | TRBJ1-2 | TRBV7-2 | CASSPPGGAAGYTF | TGTGCCAGCAGCCCGCCCGGGGGGGCTGCTGGCTACACCTTC
. | . | TRBJ1-6 | TRBV10-3 | CAISESGQVRSPLHF | TGTGCCATCAGTGAATCGGGACAAGTGCGGTCACCCCTCCACTTT
few | TRBD2 | TRBJ2-5 | TRBV5-1 | CASSLEGGRAETQYF | TGCGCCAGCAGCTTGGAGGGCGGGAGGGCCGAGACCCAGTACTTC
. | TRBD2 | TRBJ2-4 | TRBV5-1 | CASSLEGGLAVAKNIQYF | TGCGCCAGCAGCCTGGAGGGCGGACTAGCCGTAGCCAAAAACATTCAGTACTTC
. | TRBD1 | TRBJ2-7 | TRBV2 | CASSASGGQRVSEQYF | TGTGCCAGCAGTGCATCAGGGGGACAGAGGGTTAGCGAGCAGTACTTC
. | . | TRBJ1-2 | TRBV6-5 | CASSRGIGYTF | TGTGCCAGCAGTCGGGGGATCGGCTACACCTTC
once | TRBD1 | TRBJ2-5 | TRBV11-1 | CASSRDRQETQYF | TGTGCCAGCAGCCGGGACAGGCAAGAGACCCAGTACTTC
. | . | TRBJ1-4 | TRBV9 | CASSAGTLEKLFF | TGTGCCAGCAGCGCCGGGACACTTGAAAAACTGTTTTTT
few | . | TRBJ1-3 | TRBV5-1 | CASSLDGADSGNTIYF | TGCGCCAGCAGCTTAGACGGAGCCGACTCTGGAAACACCATATATTTT
few | TRBD2 | TRBJ2-5 | TRBV9 | CASSVGGGRETQYF | TGTGCCAGCAGCGTAGGAGGCGGGAGGGAGACCCAGTACTTC
. | TRBD2 | TRBJ2-3 | TRBV10-2 | CATRARGSDTQYF | TGCGCCACCAGGGCGCGGGGGTCAGATACGCAGTATTTT
. | TRBD1 | TRBJ1-5 | TRBV28 | CASRQQGDYQPQHF | TGTGCCAGCAGACAACAGGGGGACTATCAGCCCCAGCATTTT
. | . | TRBJ2-5 | TRBV28 | CASSLWRGTQYF | TGTGCCAGCAGTTTATGGCGGGGGACCCAGTACTTC
. | . | TRBJ2-7 | TRBV12-5 | CASGLFGGRGREQYF | TGTGCTAGTGGTTTGTTTGGAGGGCGAGGGCGGGAGCAGTACTTC
. | TRBD2 | TRBJ2-2 | TRBV19 | CASSIRLAGVINTGELFF | TGTGCCAGTAGTATACGGCTAGCGGGGGTTATAAACACCGGGGAGCTGTTTTTT
. | . | TRBJ2-5 | TRBV5-6 | CASSLGGGETQYF | TGTGCCAGCAGCTTGGGAGGGGGTGAGACCCAGTACTTC
once | . | TRBJ2-5 | TRBV29-1 | CSATVETQYF | TGCAGCGCTACCGTTGAGACCCAGTACTTC
. | TRBD2 | TRBJ2-3 | TRBV9 | CASSLGTSGGLHSDTQYF | TGTGCCAGCAGCCTTGGGACTAGCGGGGGACTTCACTCAGATACGCAGTATTTT
few | TRBD1 | TRBJ2-4 | TRBV15 | CATSRGGQGNIQYF | TGTGCCACCAGCAGAGGAGGACAGGGAAACATTCAGTACTTC
. | . | TRBJ1-2 | TRBV7-2 | CASSSTDTYGYTF | TGTGCCAGCAGCTCGACAGACACTTATGGCTACACCTTC
. | TRBD2 | TRBJ2-1 | TRBV25-1 | CASSSPTGTSLSEQFF | TGTGCCAGCAGTTCCCCGACCGGGACTAGTCTGAGTGAGCAGTTCTTC
once | . | TRBJ2-3 | TRBV18 | CASSGSGVSTDTQYF | TGTGCCAGCTCAGGAAGCGGAGTTAGCACAGATACGCAGTATTTT
. | . | TRBJ1-2 | TRBV28 | CASSSSTGLNYGYTF | TGTGCCAGCAGTTCCTCCACCGGTCTTAACTATGGCTACACCTTC
. | TRBD2 | TRBJ2-7 | TRBV28 | CASIEAGALPAYEQYF | TGTGCCAGCATTGAAGCGGGAGCCCTACCAGCCTACGAGCAGTACTTC
. | TRBD1 | TRBJ1-2 | TRBV28 | CASSPGTGIYGYTF | TGTGCCAGCAGCCCCGGGACAGGGATTTATGGCTACACCTTC
few | TRBD1 | TRBJ1-3 | TRBV2 | CASSESIPRTGIGNTIYF | TGTGCCAGCAGTGAATCGATTCCCCGGACAGGTATTGGAAACACCATATATTTT
. | TRBD2 | TRBJ2-2 | TRBV5-4 | CASSLPPSGRPNTGELFF | TGTGCCAGCAGCTTGCCCCCAAGCGGGAGGCCGAACACCGGGGAGCTGTTTTTT
once | . | TRBJ2-7 | TRBV9 | CASSLDGLNEQYF | TGTGCCAGCAGCCTGGATGGACTAAACGAGCAGTACTTC
. | TRBD1 | TRBJ2-3 | TRBV9 | CASSVRPGQGGDTQYF | TGTGCCAGCAGCGTAAGACCGGGACAGGGGGGAGATACGCAGTATTTT
. | TRBD1 | TRBJ2-7 | TRBV5-1 | CASSQSGTGSREQYF | TGCGCCAGCAGCCAGTCCGGGACAGGGTCGAGAGAGCAGTACTTC
. | . | TRBJ2-7 | TRBV9 | CASSEGLLSSYEQYF | TGTGCCAGCAGCGAAGGACTACTCAGCTCCTACGAGCAGTACTTC
. | . | TRBJ1-5 | TRBV9 | CASSGGGRQPQHF | TGTGCCAGCAGCGGGGGGGGGAGGCAGCCCCAGCATTTT
. | TRBD1 | TRBJ2-1 | TRBV30 | CAWRPGQGRPSSYNEQFF | TGTGCCTGGAGGCCTGGACAGGGAAGACCAAGCTCCTACAATGAGCAGTTCTTC
. | . | TRBJ2-1 | TRBV19 | CASRVRYLGDNEQFF | TGTGCCAGTAGGGTCCGGTACTTAGGGGACAATGAGCAGTTCTTC
. | TRBD2 | TRBJ2-7 | TRBV5-1 | CASGLAGASSYEQYF | TGCGCCAGCGGGCTAGCGGGGGCTAGCTCCTACGAGCAGTACTTC
. | TRBD1 | TRBJ2-7 | TRBV7-9 | CASTPLTGGVYEQYF | TGTGCCAGCACCCCGTTGACAGGGGGCGTCTACGAGCAGTACTTC
. | TRBD1 | TRBJ1-2 | TRBV4-3 | CASSRGDRGSGYTF | TGCGCCAGCAGCCGTGGGGACAGGGGTTCTGGCTACACCTTC
. | TRBD1 | TRBJ1-2 | TRBV19 | CASGTGKNYGYTF | TGTGCCAGCGGGACAGGCAAGAACTATGGCTACACCTTC
. | . | TRBJ2-7 | TRBV7-9 | CASSLSGNRGDEQYF | TGTGCCAGCAGCTTATCAGGGAATAGAGGTGACGAGCAGTACTTC
few | . | TRBJ2-2 | TRBV11-3 | CASSSPDSTGELFF | TGTGCCAGCAGCTCGCCTGACAGCACCGGGGAGCTGTTTTTT
. | . | TRBJ1-6 | TRBV7-9 | CASSLAGQYNSPLHF | TGTGCCAGCAGCTTAGCTGGGCAGTATAATTCACCCCTCCACTTT
. | . | TRBJ1-4 | TRBV21-1 | CASSKTGTTNEKLFF | TGTGCCAGCAGCAAGACAGGGACAACTAATGAAAAACTGTTTTTT
. | . | TRBJ1-5 | TRBV10-3 | CAISESSQGNQPQHF | TGTGCCATCAGTGAGTCTTCCCAGGGCAATCAGCCCCAGCATTTT
. | TRBD2 | TRBJ2-7 | TRBV28 | CASRATSGVSYEQYF | TGTGCCAGCAGGGCGACTAGCGGGGTTTCCTACGAGCAGTACTTC
once | TRBD1 | TRBJ2-3 | TRBV4-3 | CASSHQGQTNTDTQYF | TGCGCCAGCAGCCACCAGGGACAGACGAACACAGATACGCAGTATTTT
. | . | TRBJ1-5 | TRBV15 | CATSRELNQPQHF | TGTGCCACCAGCAGAGAACTAAATCAGCCCCAGCATTTT